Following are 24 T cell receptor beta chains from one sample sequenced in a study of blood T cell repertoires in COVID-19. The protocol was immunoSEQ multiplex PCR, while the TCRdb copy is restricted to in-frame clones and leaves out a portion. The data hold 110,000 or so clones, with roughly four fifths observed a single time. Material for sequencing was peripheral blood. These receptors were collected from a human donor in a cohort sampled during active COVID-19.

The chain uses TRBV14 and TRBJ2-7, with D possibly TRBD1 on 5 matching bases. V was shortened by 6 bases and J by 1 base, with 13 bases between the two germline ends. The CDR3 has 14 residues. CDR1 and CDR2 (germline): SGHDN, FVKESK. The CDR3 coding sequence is TGTGCCAGCAGGAAACTTAGACAGTCCTACGAGCAGTACTTC. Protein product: CASRKLRQSYEQYF.

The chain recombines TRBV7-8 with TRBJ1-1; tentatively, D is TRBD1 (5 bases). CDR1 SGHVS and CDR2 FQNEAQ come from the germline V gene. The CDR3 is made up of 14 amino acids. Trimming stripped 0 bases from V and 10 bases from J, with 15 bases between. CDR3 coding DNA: TGTGCCAGCAGCTTAGCGGACATCGGGTTTTCAGCTTTCTTT. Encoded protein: CASSLADIGFSAFF.

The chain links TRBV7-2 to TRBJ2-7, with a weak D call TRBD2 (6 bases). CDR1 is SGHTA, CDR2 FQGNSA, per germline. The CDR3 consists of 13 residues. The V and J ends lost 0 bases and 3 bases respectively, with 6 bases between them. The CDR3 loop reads CASSLAEGYEQYF. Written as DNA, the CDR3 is TGTGCCAGCAGCTTAGCGGAGGGCTACGAGCAGTACTTC.

The CDR3 region has the DNA TGTGCCAGTAGTATTCTAGGGACAGGGGTTCAGCCCCAGCATTTT. Residues: CASSILGTGVQPQHF. This chain links TRBV19 with TRBJ1-5, with TRBD1 identical over 10 bases. This CDR3 has 15 residues. Germline CDR1 reads LNHDA; CDR2 reads SQIVND (reference sequence). The V segment lost 3 bases and the J segment 6 bases; nucleotides outside the gene matches: 5.

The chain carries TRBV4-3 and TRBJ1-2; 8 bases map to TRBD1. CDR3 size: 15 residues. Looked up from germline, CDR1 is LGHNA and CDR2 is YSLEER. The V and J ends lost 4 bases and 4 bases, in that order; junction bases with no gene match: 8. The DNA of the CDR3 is TGCGCCAGCAGCCCCACGGACAGGGACAGCTATGGCTACACCTTC. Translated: CASSPTDRDSYGYTF.

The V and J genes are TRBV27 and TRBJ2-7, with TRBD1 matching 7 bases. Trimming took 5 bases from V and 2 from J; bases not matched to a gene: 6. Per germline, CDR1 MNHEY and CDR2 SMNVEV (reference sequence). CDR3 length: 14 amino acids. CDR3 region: CASSPGQVPYEQYF. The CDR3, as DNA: TGTGCCAGCAGTCCCGGACAGGTTCCCTACGAGCAGTACTTC.

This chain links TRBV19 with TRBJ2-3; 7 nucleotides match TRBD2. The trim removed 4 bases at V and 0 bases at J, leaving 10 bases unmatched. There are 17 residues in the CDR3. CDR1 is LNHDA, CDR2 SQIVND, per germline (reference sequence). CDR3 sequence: CASSRGEGQLSTDTQYF. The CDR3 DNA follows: TGTGCCAGTAGTAGGGGGGAGGGGCAGCTCAGCACAGATACGCAGTATTTT.

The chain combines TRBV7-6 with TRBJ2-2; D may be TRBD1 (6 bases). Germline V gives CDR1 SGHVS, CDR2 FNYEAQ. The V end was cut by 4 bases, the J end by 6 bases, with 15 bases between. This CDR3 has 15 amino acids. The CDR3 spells CASSSLTGYSGELFF. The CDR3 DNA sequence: TGTGCCAGCAGCTCGCTTACAGGGTACTCCGGGGAGCTGTTTTTT.

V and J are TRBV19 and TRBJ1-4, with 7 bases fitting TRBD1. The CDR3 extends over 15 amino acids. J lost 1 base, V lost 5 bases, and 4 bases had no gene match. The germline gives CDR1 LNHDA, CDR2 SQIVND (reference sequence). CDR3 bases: TGTGCCAGTAGTTATCGGGACAGAACTAATGAAAAACTGTTTTTT. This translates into CASSYRDRTNEKLFF.

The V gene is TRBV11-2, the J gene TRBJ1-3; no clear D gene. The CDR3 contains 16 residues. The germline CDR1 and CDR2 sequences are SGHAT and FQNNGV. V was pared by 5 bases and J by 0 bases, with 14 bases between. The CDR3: CASSPRRGSSGNTIYF. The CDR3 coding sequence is TGTGCCAGCAGCCCAAGACGCGGTAGCTCTGGAAACACCATATATTTT.

CDR3 sequence (DNA): TGTGCCAGCAGCTTAGTTCAGGTCAGCTCCTACGAGCAGTACTTC. This translates into CASSLVQVSSYEQYF. This sequence joins TRBV11-3 and TRBJ2-7; no clear D gene. CDR3 length: 15 amino acids. Germline V lookup: CDR1 SGHNT, CDR2 YENEEA. V was pared by 1 base and J by 0 bases, with 10 bases between.

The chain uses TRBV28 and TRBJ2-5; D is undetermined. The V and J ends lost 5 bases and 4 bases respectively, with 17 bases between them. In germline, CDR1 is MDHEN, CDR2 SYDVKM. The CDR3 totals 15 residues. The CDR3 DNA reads TGTGCCAGCAGTCCCGTCGGTAGCTCCAGAGAGACCCAGTACTTC. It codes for CASSPVGSSRETQYF.

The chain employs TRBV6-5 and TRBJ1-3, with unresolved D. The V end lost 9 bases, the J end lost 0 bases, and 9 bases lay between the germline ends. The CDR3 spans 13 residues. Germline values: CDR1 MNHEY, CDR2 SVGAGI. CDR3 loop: CASRGLSGNTIYF. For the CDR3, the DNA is TGTGCCAGTCGAGGCCTCTCTGGAAACACCATATATTTT.

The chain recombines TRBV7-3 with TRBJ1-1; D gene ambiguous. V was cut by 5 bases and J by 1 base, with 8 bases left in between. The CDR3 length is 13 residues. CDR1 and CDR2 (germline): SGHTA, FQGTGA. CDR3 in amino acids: CASSKIGNTEAFF. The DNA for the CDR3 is TGTGCCAGCAGCAAAATCGGGAACACTGAAGCTTTCTTT.

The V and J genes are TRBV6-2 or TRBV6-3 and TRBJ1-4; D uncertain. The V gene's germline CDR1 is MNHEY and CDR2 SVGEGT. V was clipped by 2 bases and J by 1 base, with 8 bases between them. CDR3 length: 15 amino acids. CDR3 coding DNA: TGTGCCAGCAGTTACGACGGAGAAACTAATGAAAAACTGTTTTTT. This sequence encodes CASSYDGETNEKLFF.

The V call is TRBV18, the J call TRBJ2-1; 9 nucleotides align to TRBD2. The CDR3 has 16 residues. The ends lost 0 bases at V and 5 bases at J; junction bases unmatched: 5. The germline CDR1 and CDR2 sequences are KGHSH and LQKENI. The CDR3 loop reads CASSPPGLAGDNEQFF. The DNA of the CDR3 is TGTGCCAGCTCACCACCGGGGTTAGCGGGAGACAATGAGCAGTTCTTC.

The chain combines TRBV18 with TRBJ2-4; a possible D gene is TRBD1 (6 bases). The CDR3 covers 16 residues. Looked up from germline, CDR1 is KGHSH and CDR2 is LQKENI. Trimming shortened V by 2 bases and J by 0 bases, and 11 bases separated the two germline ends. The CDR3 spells CASSPDRIVAKNIQYF. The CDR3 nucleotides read TGTGCCAGCTCACCAGACAGGATAGTAGCCAAAAACATTCAGTACTTC.

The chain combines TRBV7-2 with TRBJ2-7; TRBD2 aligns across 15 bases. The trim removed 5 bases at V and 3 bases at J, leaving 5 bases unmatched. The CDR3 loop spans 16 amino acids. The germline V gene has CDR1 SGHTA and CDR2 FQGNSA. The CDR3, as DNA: TGTGCCAGCAGCGCGGGACTAGCGGGAGGAAACTACGAGCAGTACTTC. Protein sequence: CASSAGLAGGNYEQYF.

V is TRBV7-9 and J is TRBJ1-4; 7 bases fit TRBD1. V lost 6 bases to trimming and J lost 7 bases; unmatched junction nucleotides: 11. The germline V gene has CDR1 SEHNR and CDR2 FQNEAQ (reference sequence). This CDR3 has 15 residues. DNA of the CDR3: TGTGCCAGCAGTCTACAACAGGGGATCGGTGAAAAACTGTTTTTT. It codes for CASSLQQGIGEKLFF.

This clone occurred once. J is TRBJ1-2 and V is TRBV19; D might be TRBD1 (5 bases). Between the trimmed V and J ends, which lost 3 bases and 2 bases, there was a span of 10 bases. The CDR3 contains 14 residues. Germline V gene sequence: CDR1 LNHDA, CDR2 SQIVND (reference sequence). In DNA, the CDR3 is TGTGCCAGTAGTATGACCGGACAAAACTATGGCTACACCTTC. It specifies CASSMTGQNYGYTF.

CDR3 sequence reads: CASSLNRTYQETQYF. The DNA for the CDR3 is TGTGCCAGCAGCTTAAACAGGACGTACCAAGAGACCCAGTACTTC. V usage is TRBV7-9 and J usage is TRBJ2-5, with D perhaps matching TRBD1 (5 bases). This CDR3 comprises 15 residues. Per the germline V gene, CDR1 is SEHNR and CDR2 is FQNEAQ (reference sequence). V gave up 2 bases and J gave up 0 bases, with 10 bases separating them.

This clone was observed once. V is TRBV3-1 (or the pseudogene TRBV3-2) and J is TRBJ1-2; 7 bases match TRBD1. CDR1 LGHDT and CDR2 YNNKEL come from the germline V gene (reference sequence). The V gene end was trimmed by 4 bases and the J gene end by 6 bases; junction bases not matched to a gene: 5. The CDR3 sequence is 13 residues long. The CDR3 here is CASSRDSGHGYTF. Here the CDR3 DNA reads TGTGCCAGCAGCCGGGACAGCGGACATGGCTACACCTTC.

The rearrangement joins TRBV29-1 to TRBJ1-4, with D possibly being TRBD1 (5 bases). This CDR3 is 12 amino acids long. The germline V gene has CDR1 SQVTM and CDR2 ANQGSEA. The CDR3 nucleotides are TGCGGGGTCGGGGGAACTAATGAAAAACTGTTTTTT. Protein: CGVGGTNEKLFF. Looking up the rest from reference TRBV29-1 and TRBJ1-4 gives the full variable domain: SAVISQKPSRDICQRGTSLTIQCQVDSQVTMMFWYRQQPGQSLTLIATANQGSEATYESGFVIDKFPISRPNLTFSTLTVSNMSPEDSSIYLCGVGGTNEKLFFGSGTQLSVL.

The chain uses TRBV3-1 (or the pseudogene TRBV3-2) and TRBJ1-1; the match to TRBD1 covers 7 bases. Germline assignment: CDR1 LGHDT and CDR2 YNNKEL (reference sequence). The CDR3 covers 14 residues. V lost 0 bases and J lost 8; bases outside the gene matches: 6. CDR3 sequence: CASSQDLGTEEAFF. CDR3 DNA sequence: TGTGCCAGCAGCCAAGATCTGGGGACAGAAGAAGCTTTCTTT.